Below, 32 T cell receptor beta chains from the same sample are listed, as sequenced in a study of cytomegalovirus exposure and HLA in healthy donors. The PCR contained 60 Vbeta and 13 Jbeta primers. Repertoires were generated with immunoSEQ multiplex PCR, while TCRdb's copy carries only in-frame clones and drops some. The table has around 180,000 clones, 70% to 85% seen once. The sample was PBMCs. Source of these receptors: a woman under 40 in good health and CMV-seropositive.

V is TRBV7-9 and J is TRBJ2-7; D possibly corresponds to TRBD1 (6 bases). Germline CDR1 SEHNR, CDR2 FQNEAQ (reference sequence). The CDR3 is made up of 12 amino acids. V was clipped by 11 bases and J by 3 bases, with 14 bases between them. The CDR3 sequence is CAGGPTLYEQYF. The CDR3 coding sequence is TGTGCCGGGGGCCCGACCCTCTACGAGCAGTACTTC.

The chain employs TRBV9 and TRBJ2-5; 8 bases align to TRBD1. Germline CDR1 and CDR2: SGDLS and YYNGEE. This CDR3 is 15 amino acids long. V was pared by 2 bases and J by 5 bases, with 8 bases of the junction left unmatched. CDR3: CASSVSGTGRETQYF. CDR3 in DNA: TGTGCCAGCAGCGTCTCCGGGACAGGACGCGAGACCCAGTACTTC.

This clone was recorded a few times. The CDR3 bases are TGCAGCGTTGAACGGAGCGGGAGCCCAGATACGCAGTATTTT. Its protein is CSVERSGSPDTQYF. The chain joins TRBV29-1 to TRBJ2-3; TRBD2 agrees at 8 bases. The V gene's germline CDR1 is SQVTM and CDR2 ANQGSEA. This CDR3 has 14 amino acids. V gave up 2 bases and J gave up 4 bases; unmatched junction bases: 5.

The chain links TRBV6-7 to TRBJ1-5; tentative D call: TRBD1 (5 bases). TRBV6-7 is annotated as an ORF whose role is uncertain. The CDR3 has 15 amino acids. V was cut by 6 bases and J by 1 base, with 13 bases left in between. CDR3 loop: CASSTRVGSNQPQHF. CDR3 bases: TGTGCCAGCAGCACCAGGGTGGGGAGCAATCAGCCCCAGCATTTT.

The count of this clone is one. The V call is TRBV9, the J call TRBJ2-3; TRBD2 matches 7 bases. Germline CDR1 SGDLS, CDR2 YYNGEE. V shed 0 bases and J 0 bases; nucleotides not matched to a gene: 13. There are 19 residues in the CDR3. The CDR3 DNA follows: TGTGCCAGCAGCGTAGGGCGGGTCAGGAGCGGGATTAGCACAGATACGCAGTATTTT. Encoded protein: CASSVGRVRSGISTDTQYF.

This clone came up a few times. The chain has TRBV5-6 and TRBJ2-7; 7 positions match TRBD1. Trimming took 1 base from V and 2 from J; bases not matched to a gene: 9. Germline CDR1 is SGHDT and CDR2 is YYEEEE. The CDR3 runs to 16 residues. Here the CDR3 DNA reads TGTGCCAGCAGCTTGCGGGGCCAGGGGGTGGCCTACGAGCAGTACTTC. It specifies CASSLRGQGVAYEQYF.

The chain is built from TRBV5-1 and TRBJ2-5; the D is unclear. The CDR3 contains 14 residues. The ends were cut back, 2 bases at V and 5 bases at J, with 13 bases in the middle. Germline CDR1 and CDR2: SGHRS and YFSETQ. The CDR3 DNA reads as TGCGCCAGCAGCTTCGCTCTAGGATCGGAGACCCAGTACTTC. Its protein product is CASSFALGSETQYF.

CDR3 sequence reads: CASSPPGQGFRAFF. The CDR3 DNA follows: TGTGCCAGCAGCCCGCCCGGACAGGGCTTCCGAGCTTTCTTT. The chain is built from TRBV5-6 and TRBJ1-1, with 8 bases that match TRBD1. J gave up 10 bases and V 4 bases, and 12 bases lay outside the gene matches. In germline, CDR1 is SGHDT, CDR2 YYEEEE. The CDR3 contains 14 residues.

The chain recombines TRBV15 with TRBJ2-1, with 8 nucleotides matching TRBD1. The germline gives CDR1 LNHNV, CDR2 YYDKDF (reference sequence). CDR3 length: 14 amino acids. V shed 0 bases, J shed 10 bases, and the junction held 5 bases outside the gene matches. The CDR3 is CATSRDEAGGEQFF. CDR3 DNA sequence: TGTGCCACCAGCAGAGATGAGGCAGGGGGCGAGCAGTTCTTC.

This clone occurred once. This chain's CDR3 is CASSRGGDMNTEAFF. Here the CDR3 DNA reads TGTGCCAGCAGCCGTGGGGGCGACATGAACACTGAAGCTTTCTTT. The J gene is TRBJ1-1, the V gene TRBV11-3, with D possibly TRBD1 on 6 matching bases. Per germline, CDR1 SGHNT and CDR2 YENEEA. The CDR3 contains 15 residues. V lost 5 bases, J lost 0 bases, and 13 bases lay in between.

This sequence joins TRBV5-5 and TRBJ1-4, with a weak D call TRBD1 (6 bases). Trimming cost V 4 bases and J 3 bases, with 13 bases left between them. This CDR3 has 15 residues. CDR1 is SGHKS, CDR2 YYEKEE, per germline (reference sequence). The DNA of the CDR3 is TGTGCCAGCAGCGATCAGTGGGGGCCTAATGAAAAACTGTTTTTT. It yields the protein CASSDQWGPNEKLFF.

DNA for the CDR3: TGCAGCGTTGACCGCGGGAGGGCCAATGAGCAGTTCTTC. Its protein is CSVDRGRANEQFF. The V and J genes are TRBV29-1 and TRBJ2-1, with 9 nucleotides matching TRBD2. V shed 3 bases, J shed 6 bases, and the junction held 3 bases outside the gene matches. The CDR3 covers 13 residues. Per the germline V gene, CDR1 is SQVTM and CDR2 is ANQGSEA.

CDR3 amino acids: CASSRTDRGLYNEQFF. The CDR3 DNA follows: TGTGCCAGCAGCCGGACGGACAGGGGGCTCTACAATGAGCAGTTCTTC. This chain joins TRBV7-7 and TRBJ2-1, with TRBD1 matching over 11 bases. CDR1 and CDR2 from the germline V gene are SSHAT and FNYEAQ (reference sequence). The CDR3 is 16 amino acids. J gave up 3 bases and V 5 bases, and 6 bases lay outside the gene matches.

The CDR3 sequence is CASSIPGSGVQPQHF. CDR3 in DNA: TGTGCCAGTAGTATTCCTGGTTCAGGGGTTCAGCCCCAGCATTTT. The chain uses TRBV19 and TRBJ1-5; possibly TRBD1 for D (6 bases). Germline-derived CDR1 and CDR2 are LNHDA and SQIVND (reference sequence). The CDR3 totals 15 residues. The ends were cut back, 3 bases at V and 6 bases at J, with 15 bases in the middle.

This clone was picked up one time. The chain is built from TRBV29-1 and TRBJ1-5; TRBD1 might be the D (6 bases). From germline, CDR1 is SQVTM and CDR2 ANQGSEA. Between the trimmed V and J ends, which lost 4 bases and 5 bases, there was a span of 9 bases. The CDR3 spans 12 residues. Here the CDR3 reads CSVGGGDQPQHF. Written as DNA, the CDR3 is TGCAGCGTTGGAGGGGGGGATCAGCCCCAGCATTTT.

The chain uses TRBV6-5 and TRBJ2-3, with D maybe TRBD1 (5 bases). Germline V gene data show CDR1 as MNHEY and CDR2 as SVGAGI. CDR3 length equals 15 residues. Trimming stripped 2 bases from V and 2 bases from J, with 11 bases between. DNA for the CDR3: TGTGCCAGCAGTTACGCAGGGTACAACACAGATACGCAGTATTTT. The encoded protein is CASSYAGYNTDTQYF.

Only a few counts were recorded for this clone. The V call is TRBV14, the J call TRBJ1-1; D call uncertain. Per germline, CDR1 SGHDN and CDR2 FVKESK. The CDR3 totals 13 residues. The ends were cut back, 1 base at V and 4 bases at J, with 7 bases in the middle. For the CDR3, the DNA is TGTGCCAGCAGCCAAGCCAGGATCACTGAAGCTTTCTTT. It translates to CASSQARITEAFF.

The V and J genes are TRBV28 and TRBJ2-2; D perhaps matches TRBD1 (5 bases). Looked up from germline, CDR1 is MDHEN and CDR2 is SYDVKM. Trimming cost V 3 bases and J 6 bases, with 11 bases left between them. The CDR3 is made up of 14 amino acids. The CDR3 bases are TGTGCCAGCAGTTTGTCAGGGTATTCCGGGGAGCTGTTTTTT. Translation gives CASSLSGYSGELFF. The complete variable domain, with remaining parts taken from reference TRBV28 and TRBJ2-2, reads DVKVTQSSRYLVKRTGEKVFLECVQDMDHENMFWYRQDPGLGLRLIYFSYDVKMKEKGDIPEGYSVSREKKERFSLILESASTNQTSMYLCASSLSGYSGELFFGEGSRLTVL.

V gene TRBV9 combines with J gene TRBJ2-7; D possibly corresponds to TRBD2 (7 bases). Germline V gives CDR1 SGDLS, CDR2 YYNGEE. Trimming pared 3 bases from V and 12 bases from J, leaving 22 bases between. There are 14 residues in the CDR3. The CDR3 loop is CASSEATGGSSPYF. The CDR3 DNA reads TGTGCCAGCAGCGAGGCCACGGGGGGCTCCAGTCCGTACTTC. Filled out from reference TRBV9 and TRBJ2-7, the complete variable domain reads DSGVTQTPKHLITATGQRVTLRCSPRSGDLSVYWYQQSLDQGLQFLIQYYNGEERAKGNILERFSAQQFPDLHSELNLSSLELGDSALYFCASSEATGGSSPYFGPGTRLTVT.

The genes are TRBV27 and TRBJ1-3, with a possible D match to TRBD1 (5 bases). Germline V gene data show CDR1 as MNHEY and CDR2 as SMNVEV (reference sequence). CDR3 length equals 16 residues. Deletions cut 3 bases from V and 2 bases from J, with 14 bases between. CDR3 amino acids: CASSLTGGSAGNTIYF. In DNA, the CDR3 is TGTGCCAGCAGTTTGACGGGGGGGTCGGCTGGAAACACCATATATTTT.

The genes are TRBV10-1 and TRBJ2-7; TRBD1 matches 7 bases. V was pared by 7 bases and J by 7 bases, with 13 bases of the junction left unmatched. The germline V gene encodes CDR1 WNHNN and CDR2 SYGVQD (reference sequence). The CDR3 is 14 residues long. This CDR3 is CASNDRASSGEQYF. CDR3 DNA sequence: TGCGCCAGCAACGACAGGGCGTCCTCGGGGGAGCAGTACTTC.

The chain employs TRBV4-1 and TRBJ2-3; 8 bases match TRBD2. V was pared by 4 bases and J by 0 bases, with 6 bases of the junction left unmatched. This CDR3 comprises 16 residues. Looked up from germline, CDR1 is MGHRA and CDR2 is YSYEKL. This CDR3 reads CASSPGLARSTDTQYF. The CDR3 DNA reads TGCGCCAGCAGCCCCGGACTAGCTAGAAGCACAGATACGCAGTATTTT.

The chain has TRBV5-1 and TRBJ2-5; D uncertain. Germline V gene data show CDR1 as SGHRS and CDR2 as YFSETQ. CDR3 size: 12 residues. Trimming cost V 0 bases and J 5 bases, with 5 bases left between them. The CDR3 sequence is CASSLVGETQYF. The DNA for the CDR3 is TGCGCCAGCAGCTTGGTCGGGGAGACCCAGTACTTC.

J is TRBJ2-7 and V is TRBV6-5; D is possibly TRBD2 (5 bases). Trimming stripped 7 bases from V and 0 bases from J, with 10 bases between. The CDR3 runs 13 residues. Germline CDR1 reads MNHEY; CDR2 reads SVGAGI. CDR3 nucleotide sequence: TGTGCCAGCAAGCCGGGGAGCTCCTACGAGCAGTACTTC. Its protein product is CASKPGSSYEQYF.

The chain recombines TRBV5-6 with TRBJ1-4; TRBD1 matches 7 bases. V gave up 4 bases and J gave up 4 bases; unmatched junction bases: 7. The CDR3 sequence is 15 residues long. Germline values: CDR1 SGHDT, CDR2 YYEEEE. CDR3 DNA: TGTGCCAGCAGCCCACGACAGGGACTTAATGAAAAACTGTTTTTT. Translated, it gives CASSPRQGLNEKLFF.

The V and J genes are TRBV29-1 and TRBJ1-1, with D possibly TRBD1 on 5 matching bases. Germline V lookup: CDR1 SQVTM, CDR2 ANQGSEA. The CDR3 contains 15 residues. V lost 6 bases and J lost 4, with 21 bases in between. The CDR3: CSVAGDSRASTEAFF. The CDR3 DNA reads TGCAGCGTGGCGGGGGATAGTCGGGCGAGCACTGAAGCTTTCTTT.

This chain links TRBV14 with TRBJ2-3, with D maybe TRBD1 (5 bases). This CDR3 spans 15 amino acids. CDR1 and CDR2 (germline): SGHDN, FVKESK. The V and J ends lost 4 bases and 4 bases respectively, with 15 bases between them. CDR3 in amino acids: CASSPQVSKADTQYF. In nucleotides, the CDR3 is TGTGCCAGCAGCCCACAGGTTTCGAAAGCAGATACGCAGTATTTT.

The chain combines TRBV2 with TRBJ2-7; TRBD2 aligns across 10 bases. CDR1 is SNHLY and CDR2 is FYNNEI in the germline V gene. V was clipped by 7 bases and J by 2 bases; unmatched bases: 11. The CDR3 length is 16 residues. CDR3 residues: CASMGRTSGKAYEQYF. The CDR3 bases are TGTGCCAGCATGGGCCGAACTAGCGGGAAGGCCTACGAGCAGTACTTC.

The V call is TRBV13, the J call TRBJ1-1; D not certain. Per germline, CDR1 PRHDT and CDR2 FYEKMQ (reference sequence). The V end was cut by 5 bases, the J end by 1 base, with 8 bases between. CDR3 length equals 13 residues. The CDR3 spells CASSPNTNTEAFF. For the CDR3, the DNA is TGTGCCAGCAGCCCAAACACGAACACTGAAGCTTTCTTT. The whole variable domain, filled in from reference TRBV13 and TRBJ1-1, reads AAGVIQSPRHLIKEKRETATLKCYPIPRHDTVYWYQQGPGQDPQFLISFYEKMQSDKGSIPDRFSAQQFSDYHSELNMSSLELGDSALYFCASSPNTNTEAFFGQGTRLTVV.

Only one count was recorded for this clone. This chain joins TRBV10-3 and TRBJ2-2, with 11 positions matching TRBD1. Germline lookup yields CDR1 ENHRY and CDR2 SYGVKD. The CDR3 is 15 residues long. V dropped 6 bases and J dropped 2; count of bases not matched to a gene: 2. The DNA of the CDR3 is TGTGCCATCAGCCGGACAGGGGGCAACACCGGGGAGCTGTTTTTT. It encodes CAISRTGGNTGELFF.

This sequence joins TRBV4-2 and TRBJ2-7; 9 nucleotides agree with TRBD2. Germline loops: CDR1 LGHNA, CDR2 YNFKEQ. CDR3 size: 15 residues. V was pared by 1 base and J by 4 bases, with 5 bases of the junction left unmatched. This CDR3 reads CASSQGLAGLYEQYF. The CDR3 DNA follows: TGTGCCAGCAGCCAAGGGCTAGCGGGATTATACGAGCAGTACTTC.

J is TRBJ2-2 and V is TRBV4-3; TRBD1 is a possible D gene (6 bases). The CDR3 totals 17 residues. Germline V gene data show CDR1 as LGHNA and CDR2 as YSLEER. The ends were cut back, 1 base at V and 3 bases at J, with 15 bases in the middle. The CDR3 sequence: CASSQAVMGAYTGELFF. In DNA form, the CDR3 reads TGCGCCAGCAGCCAAGCGGTTATGGGGGCTTACACCGGGGAGCTGTTTTTT.